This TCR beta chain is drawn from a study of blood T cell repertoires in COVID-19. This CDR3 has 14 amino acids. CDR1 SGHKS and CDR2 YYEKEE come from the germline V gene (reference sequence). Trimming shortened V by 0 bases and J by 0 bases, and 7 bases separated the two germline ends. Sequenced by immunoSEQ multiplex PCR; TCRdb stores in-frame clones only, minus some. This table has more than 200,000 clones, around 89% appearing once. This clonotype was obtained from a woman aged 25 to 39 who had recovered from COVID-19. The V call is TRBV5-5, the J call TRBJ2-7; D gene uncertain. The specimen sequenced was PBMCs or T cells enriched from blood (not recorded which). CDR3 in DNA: TGTGCCAGCAGCTTGGTTCCTAGCTCCTACGAGCAGTACTTC. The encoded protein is CASSLVPSSYEQYF.